A selection of T cell receptor beta chains follows, all from one sample in a study of T-cell memory formation after mild COVID-19. TCRdb used MiXCR to reprocess the 5' RACE reads, holding one entry per CDR3 protein. The data hold around 340,000 distinct CDR3 sequences, with approximately 15% observed a single time. Source material: PBMCs or a T cell subset sorted from them (not recorded which). The receptors come from a man aged 18-30 years who had mild COVID-19 (a few samples of this study predate the infection). Cell type and time point are not known. Both conserved end residues are part of each CDR3. A D gene is named only where the DNA matches it firmly. Some rows have no size entry. The others give once, few or many, or a class for an expanded clone.

TRBV12-3/TRBV12-4,TRBJ2-5,NA,few,TGTGCCAGCAGTCTTGAGAGCCGGGAGACCCAGTACTTC,CASSLESRETQYF
TRBV6-5,TRBJ2-6,NA,NA,TGTGCCAGCAGTTACTCGATTCCAGGGGCTGGGGCCAACGTCCTGACTTTC,CASSYSIPGAGANVLTF
TRBV3-1,TRBJ1-3,NA,few,TGTGCCAGCAGCCCCCGTCCTGGAAACACCATATATTTT,CASSPRPGNTIYF
TRBV29-1,TRBJ2-7,NA,NA,TGCAGCGTTGTTGTGGGCTACGAGCAGTACTTC,CSVVVGYEQYF
TRBV5-1,TRBJ2-7,NA,NA,TGCGCCAGCAGCTACGGCAGCTCCTACGAGCAGTACTTC,CASSYGSSYEQYF
TRBV20-1,TRBJ2-5,TRBD2,NA,TGCAGTGCTAGAGATGGGCTAGCGGGGCCAGAGACCCAGTACTTC,CSARDGLAGPETQYF
TRBV9,TRBJ2-5,NA,NA,TGTGCCAGCAGCGTAGCCCCCGACAGGCAAGAGACCCAGTACTTC,CASSVAPDRQETQYF
TRBV4-1,TRBJ2-7,NA,NA,TGCGCCAGCAGCCAAGAAGGACCGGCGCAGCAGTACTTC,CASSQEGPAQQYF
TRBV14,TRBJ2-2,NA,few,TGTGCCAGCAGCCAAGTTGCGGGATATACAACCGGGGAGCTGTTTTTT,CASSQVAGYTTGELFF
TRBV6-5,TRBJ1-2,NA,few,TGTGCCAGCAAAATCGAGGGATATGGCTACACCTTC,CASKIEGYGYTF
TRBV12-3/TRBV12-4,TRBJ2-3,NA,NA,TGTGCCAGCAACGCAGGGACAGATACGCAGTATTTT,CASNAGTDTQYF
TRBV5-1,TRBJ1-1,NA,NA,TGCGCCAGCAGCTTGTGGGGAACCCTTCCGCGAACTGAAGCTTTCTTT,CASSLWGTLPRTEAFF
TRBV24-1,TRBJ2-1,TRBD1,NA,TGTGCCACCAGTGATTTTGGGCAGGGGGATGAGCAGTTCTTC,CATSDFGQGDEQFF
TRBV7-3,TRBJ1-2,NA,many,TGTGCCAGCAGCTTGGGGCCAGACTCTAACTATGGCTACACCTTC,CASSLGPDSNYGYTF
TRBV3-1,TRBJ1-2,NA,NA,TGTGCCAGCAGCCCCACCTGGCAGGGAACCAACTATGGCTACACCTTC,CASSPTWQGTNYGYTF
TRBV12-3/TRBV12-4,TRBJ2-3,NA,many,TGTGCCAGCAGTTTACTAGTCACAGATACGCAGTATTTT,CASSLLVTDTQYF
TRBV10-3,TRBJ1-2,TRBD1,NA,TGTGCCATCAGTGACCCGGGACAGTCAGCTAACTATGGCTACACCTTC,CAISDPGQSANYGYTF
TRBV3-1,TRBJ1-2,NA,NA,TGTGCCAGCAGCCAAGGATGGACAGATGGCTACACCTTC,CASSQGWTDGYTF
TRBV6-2/TRBV6-3,TRBJ2-2,NA,NA,TGTGCCAGCAGGATCCCCGGGGAGCTGTTTTTT,CASRIPGELFF